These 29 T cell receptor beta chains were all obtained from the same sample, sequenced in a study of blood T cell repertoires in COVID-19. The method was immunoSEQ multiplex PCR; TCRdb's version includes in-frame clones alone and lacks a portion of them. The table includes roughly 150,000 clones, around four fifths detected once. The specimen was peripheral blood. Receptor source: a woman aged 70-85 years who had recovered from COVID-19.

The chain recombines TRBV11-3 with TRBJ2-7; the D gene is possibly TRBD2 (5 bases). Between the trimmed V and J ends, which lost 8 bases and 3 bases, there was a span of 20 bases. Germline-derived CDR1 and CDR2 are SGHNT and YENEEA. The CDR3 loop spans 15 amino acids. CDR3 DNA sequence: TGTGCCAGCCGCCCCTCGGGGTCGCCGTTCTACGAGCAGTACTTC. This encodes CASRPSGSPFYEQYF.

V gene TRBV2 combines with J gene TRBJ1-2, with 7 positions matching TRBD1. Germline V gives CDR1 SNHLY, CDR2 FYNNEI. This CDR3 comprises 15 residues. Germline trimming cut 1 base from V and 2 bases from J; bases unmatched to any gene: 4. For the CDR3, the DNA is TGTGCCAGCAGTGAAGAGGCGACAGGGAACTATGGCTACACCTTC. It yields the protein CASSEEATGNYGYTF.

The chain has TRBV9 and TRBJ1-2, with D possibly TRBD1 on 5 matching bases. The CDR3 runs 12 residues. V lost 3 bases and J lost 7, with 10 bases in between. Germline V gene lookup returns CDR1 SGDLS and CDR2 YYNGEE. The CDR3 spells CASSAAGLGYTF. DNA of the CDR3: TGTGCCAGCAGCGCCGCGGGGCTTGGCTACACCTTC.

The CDR3: CASSIFRGGKLFF. In nucleotides, the CDR3 is TGTGCCAGTAGTATATTTCGTGGCGGAAAACTGTTTTTT. V gene TRBV19 combines with J gene TRBJ1-4; no definite D call. Trimming took 2 bases from V and 10 from J, leaving 11 bases between them. This CDR3 has 13 amino acids. Germline V gene sequence: CDR1 LNHDA, CDR2 SQIVND (reference sequence). The whole variable domain, filled in from reference TRBV19 and TRBJ1-4, reads DGGITQSPKYLFRKEGQNVTLSCEQNLNHDAMYWYRQDPGQGLRLIYYSQIVNDFQKGDIAEGYSVSREKKESFPLTVTSAQKNPTAFYLCASSIFRGGKLFFGSGTQLSVL.

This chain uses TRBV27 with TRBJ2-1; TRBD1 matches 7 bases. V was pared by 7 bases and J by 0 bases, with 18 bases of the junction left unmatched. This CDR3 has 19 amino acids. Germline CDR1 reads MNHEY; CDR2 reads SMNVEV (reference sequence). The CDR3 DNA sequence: TGTGCCAGCACCCCCGAGAGGGGGCGGACCTTCAGCTCCTACAATGAGCAGTTCTTC. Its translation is CASTPERGRTFSSYNEQFF.

CDR3 in amino acids: CASSRDRLYEQYF. In DNA, the CDR3 is TGCGCCAGCAGCCGGGACAGGTTGTACGAGCAGTACTTC. The V and J genes are TRBV5-1 and TRBJ2-7; 8 nucleotides agree with TRBD1. The CDR3 sequence is 13 residues long. V trimming: 4 bases; J trimming: 4 bases; junction bases outside the gene matches: 4. Germline V CDR1 and CDR2: SGHRS, YFSETQ.

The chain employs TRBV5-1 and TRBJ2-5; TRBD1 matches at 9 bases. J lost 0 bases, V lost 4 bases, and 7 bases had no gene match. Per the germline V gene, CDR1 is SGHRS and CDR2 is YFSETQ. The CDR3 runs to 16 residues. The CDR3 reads CASSPGQGSHQETQYF. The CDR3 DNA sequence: TGCGCCAGCAGCCCCGGACAGGGGAGTCACCAAGAGACCCAGTACTTC.

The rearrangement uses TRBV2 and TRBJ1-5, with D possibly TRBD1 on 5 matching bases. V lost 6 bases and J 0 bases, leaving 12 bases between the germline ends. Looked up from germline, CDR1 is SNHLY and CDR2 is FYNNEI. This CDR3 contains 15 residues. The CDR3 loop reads CASSAGPYSNQPQHF. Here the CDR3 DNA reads TGTGCCAGCAGCGCAGGGCCCTATAGCAATCAGCCCCAGCATTTT.

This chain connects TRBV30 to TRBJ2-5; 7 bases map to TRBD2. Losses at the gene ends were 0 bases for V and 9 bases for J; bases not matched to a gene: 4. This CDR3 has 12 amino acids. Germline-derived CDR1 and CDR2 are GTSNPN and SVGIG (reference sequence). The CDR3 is CAWSVASGSQYF. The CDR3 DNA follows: TGTGCCTGGAGTGTGGCTAGCGGTTCCCAGTACTTC.

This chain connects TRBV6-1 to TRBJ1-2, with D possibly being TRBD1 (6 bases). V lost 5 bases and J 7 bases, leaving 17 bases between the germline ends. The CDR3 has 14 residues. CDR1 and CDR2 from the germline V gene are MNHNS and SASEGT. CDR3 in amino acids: CASSFTGPGGGYTF. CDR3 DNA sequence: TGTGCCAGCAGTTTCACAGGGCCGGGAGGTGGCTACACCTTC.

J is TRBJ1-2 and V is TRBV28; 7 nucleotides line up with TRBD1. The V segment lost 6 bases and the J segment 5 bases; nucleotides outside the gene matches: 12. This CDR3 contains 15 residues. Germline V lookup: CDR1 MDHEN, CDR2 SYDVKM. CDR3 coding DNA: TGTGCCAGCAGCTGGGCCGACAGGGTCATGTATGGCTACACCTTC. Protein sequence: CASSWADRVMYGYTF.

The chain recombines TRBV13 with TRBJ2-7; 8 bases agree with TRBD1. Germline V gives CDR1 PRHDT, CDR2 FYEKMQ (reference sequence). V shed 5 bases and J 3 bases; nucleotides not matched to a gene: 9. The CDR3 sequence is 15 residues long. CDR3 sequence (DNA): TGTGCCAGCAGCAAAGGACAGGGCCCGTACTACGAGCAGTACTTC. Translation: CASSKGQGPYYEQYF.

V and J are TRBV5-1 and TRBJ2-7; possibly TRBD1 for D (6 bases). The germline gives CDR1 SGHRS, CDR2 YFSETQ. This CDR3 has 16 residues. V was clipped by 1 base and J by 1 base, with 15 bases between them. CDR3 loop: CASSLNTQGLSYEQYF. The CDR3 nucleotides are TGCGCCAGCAGCTTGAACACACAGGGTTTGTCCTACGAGCAGTACTTC.

The CDR3: CSVALNEKLFF. The CDR3 bases are TGCAGCGTTGCCCTAAATGAAAAACTGTTTTTT. This sequence joins TRBV29-1 and TRBJ1-4, with D hard to call. Looked up from germline, CDR1 is SQVTM and CDR2 is ANQGSEA. The CDR3 covers 11 residues. V lost 4 bases to trimming and J lost 5 bases, with 5 bases between them. The full variable domain, rest sourced from reference TRBV29-1 and TRBJ1-4, is SAVISQKPSRDICQRGTSLTIQCQVDSQVTMMFWYRQQPGQSLTLIATANQGSEATYESGFVIDKFPISRPNLTFSTLTVSNMSPEDSSIYLCSVALNEKLFFGSGTQLSVL.

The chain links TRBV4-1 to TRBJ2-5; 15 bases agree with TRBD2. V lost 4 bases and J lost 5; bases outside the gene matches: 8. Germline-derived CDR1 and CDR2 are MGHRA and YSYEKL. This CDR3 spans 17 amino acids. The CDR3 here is CASSPGLAGGHWETQYF. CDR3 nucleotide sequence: TGCGCCAGCAGCCCCGGACTAGCGGGAGGGCATTGGGAGACCCAGTACTTC.

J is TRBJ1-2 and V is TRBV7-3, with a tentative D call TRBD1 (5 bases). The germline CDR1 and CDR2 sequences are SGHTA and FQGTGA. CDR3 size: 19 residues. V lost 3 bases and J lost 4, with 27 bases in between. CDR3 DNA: TGTGCCAGCAGCTTCCCGGGGGGGAGACCCGGGTTTGTGGGCTATGGCTACACCTTC. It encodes CASSFPGGRPGFVGYGYTF.

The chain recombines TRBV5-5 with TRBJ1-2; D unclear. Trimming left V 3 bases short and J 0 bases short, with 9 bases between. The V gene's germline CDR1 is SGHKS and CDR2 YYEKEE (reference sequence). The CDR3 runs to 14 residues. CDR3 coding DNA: TGTGCCAGCAGCTCCTCTCAGGCTAACTATGGCTACACCTTC. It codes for CASSSSQANYGYTF.

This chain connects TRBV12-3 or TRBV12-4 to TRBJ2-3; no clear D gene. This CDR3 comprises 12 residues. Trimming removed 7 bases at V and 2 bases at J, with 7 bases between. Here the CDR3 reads CASNPNTDTQYF. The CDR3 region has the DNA TGTGCCAGCAACCCTAACACAGATACGCAGTATTTT.

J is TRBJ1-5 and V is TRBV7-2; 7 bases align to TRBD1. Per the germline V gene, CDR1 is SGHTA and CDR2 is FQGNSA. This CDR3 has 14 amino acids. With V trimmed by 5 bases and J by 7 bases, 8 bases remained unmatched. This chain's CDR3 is CASSLDRVGQPQHF. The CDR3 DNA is TGTGCCAGCAGCCTCGACAGGGTAGGCCAGCCCCAGCATTTT. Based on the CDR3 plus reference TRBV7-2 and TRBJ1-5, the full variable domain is GAGVSQSPSNKVTEKGKDVELRCDPISGHTALYWYRQSLGQGLEFLIYFQGNSAPDKSGLPSDRFSAERTGGSVSTLTIQRTQQEDSAVYLCASSLDRVGQPQHFGDGTRLSIL.

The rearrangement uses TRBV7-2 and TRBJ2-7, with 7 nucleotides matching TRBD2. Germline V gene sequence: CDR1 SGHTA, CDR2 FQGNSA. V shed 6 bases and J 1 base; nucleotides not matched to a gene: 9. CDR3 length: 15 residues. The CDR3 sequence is CASSEAGGRSYEQYF. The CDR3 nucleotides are TGTGCCAGCAGTGAGGCGGGCGGGAGATCCTACGAGCAGTACTTC.

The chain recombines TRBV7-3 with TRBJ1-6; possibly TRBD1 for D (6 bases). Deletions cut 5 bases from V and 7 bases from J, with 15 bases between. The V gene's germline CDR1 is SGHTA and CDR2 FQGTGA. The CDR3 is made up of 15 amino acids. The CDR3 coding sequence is TGTGCCAGCAGCCCCGGGGAAAGGGGGAATTCACCCCTCCACTTT. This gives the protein CASSPGERGNSPLHF.

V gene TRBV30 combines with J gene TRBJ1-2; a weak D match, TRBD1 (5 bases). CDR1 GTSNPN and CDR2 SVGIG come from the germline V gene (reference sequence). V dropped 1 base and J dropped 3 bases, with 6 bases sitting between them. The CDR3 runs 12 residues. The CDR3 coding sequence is TGTGCCTGGAGTGGGGGGGACTATGGCTACACCTTC. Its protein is CAWSGGDYGYTF.

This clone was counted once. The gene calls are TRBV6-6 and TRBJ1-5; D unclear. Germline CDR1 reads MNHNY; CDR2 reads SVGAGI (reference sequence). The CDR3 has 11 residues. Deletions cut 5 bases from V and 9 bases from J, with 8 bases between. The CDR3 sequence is CASSQAGPQHF. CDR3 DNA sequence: TGTGCCAGCAGTCAAGCGGGGCCCCAGCATTTT.

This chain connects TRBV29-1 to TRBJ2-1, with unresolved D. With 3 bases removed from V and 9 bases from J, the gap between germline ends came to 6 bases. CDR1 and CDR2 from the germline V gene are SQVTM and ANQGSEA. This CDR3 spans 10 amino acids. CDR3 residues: CSVEFGEQFF. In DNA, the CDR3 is TGCAGCGTTGAGTTCGGTGAGCAGTTCTTC.

The CDR3 spells CASSRAGGPIYNEQFF. The CDR3 DNA sequence: TGTGCCAGCAGCCGAGCGGGGGGCCCTATCTACAATGAGCAGTTCTTC. The rearrangement uses TRBV2 and TRBJ2-1; 9 bases align to TRBD2. The CDR3 totals 16 residues. Germline V gene data show CDR1 as SNHLY and CDR2 as FYNNEI. J gave up 3 bases and V 6 bases, and 9 bases lay outside the gene matches.

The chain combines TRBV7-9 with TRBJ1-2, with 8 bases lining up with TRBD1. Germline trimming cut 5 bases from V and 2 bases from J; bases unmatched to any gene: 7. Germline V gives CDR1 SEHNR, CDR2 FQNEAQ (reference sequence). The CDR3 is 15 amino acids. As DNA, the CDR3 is TGTGCCAGCAGCCCAGGACAGGGAATCAACTATGGCTACACCTTC. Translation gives CASSPGQGINYGYTF.

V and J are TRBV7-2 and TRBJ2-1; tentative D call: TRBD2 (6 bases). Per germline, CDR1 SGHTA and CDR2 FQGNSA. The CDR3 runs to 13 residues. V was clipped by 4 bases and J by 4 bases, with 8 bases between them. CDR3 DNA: TGTGCCAGCAGCTCTAGCGCATACAATGAGCAGTTCTTC. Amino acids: CASSSSAYNEQFF.

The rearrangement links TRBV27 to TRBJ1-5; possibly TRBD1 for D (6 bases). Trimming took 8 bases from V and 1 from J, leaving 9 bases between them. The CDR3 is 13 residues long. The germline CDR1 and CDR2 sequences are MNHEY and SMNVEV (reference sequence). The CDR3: CASGGLSNQPQHF. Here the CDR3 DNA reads TGTGCCAGCGGGGGCCTAAGCAATCAGCCCCAGCATTTT.

The chain's CDR3 is CASSTPGALTGELFF. The CDR3 DNA reads TGTGCCAGCAGCACCCCAGGGGCCCTCACCGGGGAGCTGTTTTTT. The chain joins TRBV7-9 to TRBJ2-2; tentative D call: TRBD1 (6 bases). V lost 5 bases, J lost 4 bases, and 14 bases lay in between. Per the germline V gene, CDR1 is SEHNR and CDR2 is FQNEAQ (reference sequence). CDR3 length equals 15 residues.